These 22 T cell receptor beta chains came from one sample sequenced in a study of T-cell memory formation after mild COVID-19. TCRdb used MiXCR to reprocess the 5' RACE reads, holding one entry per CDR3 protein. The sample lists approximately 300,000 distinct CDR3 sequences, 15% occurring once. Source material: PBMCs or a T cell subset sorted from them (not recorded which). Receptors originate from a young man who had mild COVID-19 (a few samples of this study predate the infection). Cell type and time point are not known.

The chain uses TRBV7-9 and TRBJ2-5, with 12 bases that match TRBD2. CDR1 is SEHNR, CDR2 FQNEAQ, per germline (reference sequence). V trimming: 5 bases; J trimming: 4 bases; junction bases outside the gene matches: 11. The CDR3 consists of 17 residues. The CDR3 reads CASSLHASGGAVETQYF. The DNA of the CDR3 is TGTGCCAGCAGCCTGCACGCTAGCGGGGGGGCCGTAGAGACCCAGTACTTC.

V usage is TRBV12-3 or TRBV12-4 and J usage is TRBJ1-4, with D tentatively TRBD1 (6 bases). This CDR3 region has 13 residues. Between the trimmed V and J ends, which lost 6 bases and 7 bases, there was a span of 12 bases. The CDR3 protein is CASRIGGREKLFF. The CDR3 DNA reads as TGTGCCAGCAGAATAGGGGGTCGTGAAAAACTGTTTTTT.

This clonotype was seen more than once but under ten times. The CDR3 DNA sequence: TGTGCCAGCAGCCAAGGGGTCCGGAGTGAGCAGTTCTTC. Protein sequence: CASSQGVRSEQFF. The rearrangement uses TRBV14 and TRBJ2-1; D is uncertain. Germline CDR1 and CDR2: SGHDN and FVKESK. Trimming stripped 1 base from V and 9 bases from J, with 10 bases between. CDR3 length equals 13 residues.

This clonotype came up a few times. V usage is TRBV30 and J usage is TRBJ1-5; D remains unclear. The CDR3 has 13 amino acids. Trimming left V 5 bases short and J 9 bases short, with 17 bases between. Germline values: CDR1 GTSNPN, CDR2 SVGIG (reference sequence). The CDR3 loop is CAWAGVGRSPQHF. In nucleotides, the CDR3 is TGTGCCTGGGCCGGGGTAGGTCGGTCGCCCCAGCATTTT.

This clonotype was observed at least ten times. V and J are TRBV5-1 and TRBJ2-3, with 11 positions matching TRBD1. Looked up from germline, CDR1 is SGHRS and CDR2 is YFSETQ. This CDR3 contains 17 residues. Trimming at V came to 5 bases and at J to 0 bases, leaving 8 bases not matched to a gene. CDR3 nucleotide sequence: TGCGCCAGCAGATCCGGGACAGGGGGAACCAGCACAGATACGCAGTATTTT. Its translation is CASRSGTGGTSTDTQYF.

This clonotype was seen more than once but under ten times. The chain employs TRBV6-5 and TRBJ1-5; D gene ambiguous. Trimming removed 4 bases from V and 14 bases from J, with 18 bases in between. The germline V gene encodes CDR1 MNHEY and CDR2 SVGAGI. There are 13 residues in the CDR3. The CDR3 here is CASSSRWRRTEHF. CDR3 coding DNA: TGTGCCAGCAGTTCGAGGTGGCGGAGGACGGAGCATTTT.

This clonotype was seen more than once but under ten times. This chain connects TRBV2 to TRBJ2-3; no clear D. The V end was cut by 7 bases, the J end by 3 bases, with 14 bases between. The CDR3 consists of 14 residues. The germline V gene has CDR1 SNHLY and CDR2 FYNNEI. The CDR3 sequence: CASKRAYTTDTQYF. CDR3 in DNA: TGTGCCAGCAAACGAGCCTATACAACAGATACGCAGTATTTT. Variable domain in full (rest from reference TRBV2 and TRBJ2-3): EPEVTQTPSHQVTQMGQEVILRCVPISNHLYFYWYRQILGQKVEFLVSFYNNEISEKSEIFDDQFSVERPDGSNFTLKIRSTKLEDSAMYFCASKRAYTTDTQYFGPGTRLTVL.

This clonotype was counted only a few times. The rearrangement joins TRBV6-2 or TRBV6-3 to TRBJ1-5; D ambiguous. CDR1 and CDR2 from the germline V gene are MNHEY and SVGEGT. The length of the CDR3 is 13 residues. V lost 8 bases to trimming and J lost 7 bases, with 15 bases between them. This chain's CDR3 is CASVDGSGQPQHF. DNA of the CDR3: TGTGCCAGCGTAGACGGGTCTGGACAGCCCCAGCATTTT.

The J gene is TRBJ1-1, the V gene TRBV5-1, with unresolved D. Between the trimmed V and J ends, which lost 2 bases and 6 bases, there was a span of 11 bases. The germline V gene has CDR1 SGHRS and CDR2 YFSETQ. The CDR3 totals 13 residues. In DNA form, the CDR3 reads TGCGCCAGCAGCTTCGACCCCGGGCCTGAAGCTTTCTTT. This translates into CASSFDPGPEAFF.

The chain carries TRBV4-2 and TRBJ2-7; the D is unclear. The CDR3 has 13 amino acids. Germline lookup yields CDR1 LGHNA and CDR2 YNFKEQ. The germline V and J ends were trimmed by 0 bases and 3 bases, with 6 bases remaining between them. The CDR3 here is CASSQESGYEQYV. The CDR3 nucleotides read TGTGCCAGCAGCCAAGAATCGGGCTACGAGCAGTACGTC.

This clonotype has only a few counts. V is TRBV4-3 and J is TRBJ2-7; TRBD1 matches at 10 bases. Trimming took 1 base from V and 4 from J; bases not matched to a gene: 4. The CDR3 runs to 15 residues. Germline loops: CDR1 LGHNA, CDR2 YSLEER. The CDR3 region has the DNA TGCGCCAGCAGCCAAGCCGGACAGGGGGTTTACGAGCAGTACGTC. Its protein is CASSQAGQGVYEQYV.

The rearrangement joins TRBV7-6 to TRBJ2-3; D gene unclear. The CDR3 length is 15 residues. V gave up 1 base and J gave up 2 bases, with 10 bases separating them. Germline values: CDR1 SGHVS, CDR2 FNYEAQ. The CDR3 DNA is TGTGCCAGCAGCTTAGAGTTGGTTCCCACAGATACGCAGTATTTT. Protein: CASSLELVPTDTQYF.

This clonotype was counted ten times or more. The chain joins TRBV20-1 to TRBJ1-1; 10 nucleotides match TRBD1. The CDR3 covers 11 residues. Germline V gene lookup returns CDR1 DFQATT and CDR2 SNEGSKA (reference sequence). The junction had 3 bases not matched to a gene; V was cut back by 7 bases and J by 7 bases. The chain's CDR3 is CSGGQGIEAFF. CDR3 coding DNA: TGCAGTGGGGGACAGGGGATTGAAGCTTTCTTT.

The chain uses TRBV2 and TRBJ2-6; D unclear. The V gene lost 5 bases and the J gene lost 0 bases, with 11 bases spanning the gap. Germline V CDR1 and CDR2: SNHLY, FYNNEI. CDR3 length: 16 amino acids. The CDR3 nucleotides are TGTGCCAGCAGTCCCAGGTGGAGCTCTGGGGCCAACGTCCTGACTTTC. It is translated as CASSPRWSSGANVLTF.

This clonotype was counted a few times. This chain's CDR3 is CASSYGLAGVTGELFF. The CDR3, as DNA: TGTGCCAGCAGCTATGGACTAGCGGGGGTCACCGGGGAGCTGTTTTTT. This chain uses TRBV12-3 or TRBV12-4 with TRBJ2-2; 13 positions agree with TRBD2. The CDR3 sequence is 16 residues long. After removal of 6 bases from V and 4 bases from J, the junction contained 5 bases not matched to a gene.

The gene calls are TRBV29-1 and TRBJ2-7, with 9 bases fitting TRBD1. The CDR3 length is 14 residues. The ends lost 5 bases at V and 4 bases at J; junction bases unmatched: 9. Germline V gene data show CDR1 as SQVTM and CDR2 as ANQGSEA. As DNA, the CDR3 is TGCAGCGTTATCCCTAGGGACAGGGAATACGAGCAGTACTTC. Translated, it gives CSVIPRDREYEQYF.

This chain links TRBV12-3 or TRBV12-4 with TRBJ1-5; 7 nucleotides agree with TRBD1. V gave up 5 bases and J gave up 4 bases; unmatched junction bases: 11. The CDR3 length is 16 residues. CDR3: CASSPGQGDLNQPQHF. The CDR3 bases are TGTGCCAGCAGTCCCGGCCAGGGGGACTTAAATCAGCCCCAGCATTTT.

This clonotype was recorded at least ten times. This CDR3 reads CASSLGQGPWTQYF. CDR3 DNA sequence: TGTGCCAGCAGCCTCGGACAGGGACCTTGGACCCAGTACTTC. The rearrangement links TRBV7-2 to TRBJ2-5, with 8 positions matching TRBD1. The J segment lost 7 bases and the V segment lost 5 bases, leaving 9 bases of the junction unmatched. Germline lookup yields CDR1 SGHTA and CDR2 FQGNSA. CDR3 length equals 14 residues.

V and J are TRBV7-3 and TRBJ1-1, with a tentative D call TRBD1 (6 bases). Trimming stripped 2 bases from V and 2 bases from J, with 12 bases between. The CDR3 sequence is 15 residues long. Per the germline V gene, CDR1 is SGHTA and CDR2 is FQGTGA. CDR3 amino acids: CASSLSGRGNTEAFF. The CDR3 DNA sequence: TGTGCCAGCAGCTTATCGGGCAGGGGAAACACTGAAGCTTTCTTT. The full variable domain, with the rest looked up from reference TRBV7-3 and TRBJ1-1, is GAGVSQTPSNKVTEKGKYVELRCDPISGHTALYWYRQSLGQGPEFLIYFQGTGAADDSGLPNDRFFAVRPEGSVSTLKIQRTERGDSAVYLCASSLSGRGNTEAFFGQGTRLTVV.

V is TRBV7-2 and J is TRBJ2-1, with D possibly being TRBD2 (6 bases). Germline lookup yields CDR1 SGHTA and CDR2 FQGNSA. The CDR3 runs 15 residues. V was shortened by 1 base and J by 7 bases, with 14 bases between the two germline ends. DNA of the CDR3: TGTGCCAGCAGCTTAGGAAGGGCGGGGAGAAATGAGCAGTTCTTC. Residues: CASSLGRAGRNEQFF.

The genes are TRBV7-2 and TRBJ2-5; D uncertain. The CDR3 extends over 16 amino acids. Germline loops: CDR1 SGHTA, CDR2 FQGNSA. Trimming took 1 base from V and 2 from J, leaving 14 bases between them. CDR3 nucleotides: TGTGCCAGCAGCTTAGAGGCCCCCCGTCGACAAGAGACCCAGTACTTC. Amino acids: CASSLEAPRRQETQYF.

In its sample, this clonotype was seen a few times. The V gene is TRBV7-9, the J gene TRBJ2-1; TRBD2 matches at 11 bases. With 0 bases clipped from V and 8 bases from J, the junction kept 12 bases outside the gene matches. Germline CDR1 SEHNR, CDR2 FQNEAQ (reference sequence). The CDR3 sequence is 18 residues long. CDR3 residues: CASSLAYSGGAVSDEQFF. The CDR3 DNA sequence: TGTGCCAGCAGCTTAGCGTATAGCGGGGGGGCCGTGTCGGATGAGCAGTTCTTC.